The T cell receptor beta chain described here comes from a study of glioma-infiltrating T cells after dendritic cell vaccination (dated by TCRdb to 2015 to 2016). Describing the broader study: The cohort included 15 or so glioblastoma patients drawn from Phase I and II dendritic cell vaccination trials, of whom 9 were newly diagnosed and 6 had recurrent disease. Three intradermal dendritic cell vaccine injections were administered to patients at biweekly intervals in the arm below the axilla. Survival after dendritic cell vaccination was correlated with TCR sequencing metrics, including TIL content and tumor-blood repertoire overlap. The vaccine consisted of monocyte-derived dendritic cells cultured approximately seven days with IL-4 and GM-CSF, then pulsed overnight with autologous tumor lysate. In glioblastoma patients vaccinated with dendritic cells, deep sequencing of TCR beta CDR3 regions served to measure the amount of tumor-infiltrating lymphocytes and to compare repertoires between tumor and blood. Patients received autologous tumor lysate-pulsed dendritic cell vaccination between about 2002 and 2013.

This specimen's time point label, interpreted: after dendritic cell vaccination, including at tumor progression/relapse. Patients were selected on the basis of adequate residual fresh-frozen tumor tissue and more than two years of available survival data. None of the glioblastoma patients carried an isocitrate dehydrogenase mutation, although molecular status otherwise varied. PBMC were collected before vaccination, two weeks after the third vaccination, and at tumor progression if progression occurred. Genomic DNA was extracted with the Qiagen DNeasy Blood extraction Kit. Trimming at the junction amounts to 3 bases on V and 0 bases on J, and the germline ends lie 15 bases apart. The CDR1 and CDR2 encoded by the germline V gene (reference sequence) are LNHDA and SQIVND. Inclusive of the bounding cysteine and phenylalanine, the CDR3 is 17 residues long. The only DNA kept is the CDR3, 51 bases in frame from the first base.

As for this clone: No cognate antigen has been identified for it. Within one base of it there is no much larger clone, and no base qualities were kept.

Using the immunoSEQ assay, TCRB CDR3 regions were amplified from 2 micrograms of genomic DNA, or from all available DNA when less than that was on hand. Multiplex PCR used 60 forward primers for TCR V beta segments and 13 reverse primers for J beta segments. To estimate reads per starting template, synthetic control templates were spiked into each sample at limiting dilution. The Illumina HiSeq System generated 87 bp sequencing reads. For the original study's pipeline: PCR and sequencing errors were removed by merging closely related sequences with a nearest neighbor algorithm. TCR overlap was measured as the percentage of unique tumor TCR beta sequences that were also present in the peripheral blood of the same patient. Drawn from immuneACCESS, this table holds only the in-frame rearrangements with V and J called that TCRdb kept. Clones are partly lost; checked studies trace under half to an unresolved V gene and leave the rest unexplained. V and J calls and clone size are as listed in that table; D and trimming were resolved from the DNA. This sample is represented by about 100,000 clones; roughly 80% of them were singletons. The ten largest clonotypes hold approximately 5.4% of the sample.

The paper as a whole reports these results and caveats: The cohort was small and heterogeneous, and full blood and tumor sets were available for few patients, with initial-recurrent tumor pairs available for even fewer patients. TCR clonality showed no direct relationship with survival, which suggests that a diverse polyclonal response may be important. The TCR overlap response model with three groups was called speculative and said to need prospective validation. After dendritic cell vaccination, a higher estimated pretreatment TIL content predicted longer time to progression and longer overall survival.

Here the sequenced sample was blood, taken after dendritic cell vaccination. The rearranged chain carries TRBV19 and TRBJ1-5, with a weak D call of TRBD1 (6 bases match). This TCR derives from a human donor with glioblastoma. The DNA sequence is as follows: TGTGCCAGTAGTATGGGGACACCAAGTACTAGCAATCAGCCCCAGCATTTT. Its amino acids are CASSMGTPSTSNQPQHF. With all but the CDR3 taken from the reference TRBV19 and TRBJ1-5 genes, the full variable domain is: DGGITQSPKYLFRKEGQNVTLSCEQNLNHDAMYWYRQDPGQGLRLIYYSQIVNDFQKGDIAEGYSVSREKKESFPLTVTSAQKNPTAFYLCASSMGTPSTSNQPQHFGDGTRLSIL.